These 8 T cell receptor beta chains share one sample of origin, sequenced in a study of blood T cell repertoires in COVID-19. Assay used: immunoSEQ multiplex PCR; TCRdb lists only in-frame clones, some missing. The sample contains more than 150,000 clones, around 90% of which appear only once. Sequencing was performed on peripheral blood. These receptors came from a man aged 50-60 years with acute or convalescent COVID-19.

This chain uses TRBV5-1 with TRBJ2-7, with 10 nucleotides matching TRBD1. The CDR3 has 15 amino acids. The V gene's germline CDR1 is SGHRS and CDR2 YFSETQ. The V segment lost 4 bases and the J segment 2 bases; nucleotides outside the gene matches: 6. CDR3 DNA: TGCGCCAGCAGCCCCGGGACAGGGGAAACCTACGAGCAGTACTTC. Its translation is CASSPGTGETYEQYF.

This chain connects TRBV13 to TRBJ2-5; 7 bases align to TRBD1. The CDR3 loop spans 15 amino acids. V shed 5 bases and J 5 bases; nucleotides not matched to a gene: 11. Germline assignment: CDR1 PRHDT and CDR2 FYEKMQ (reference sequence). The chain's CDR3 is CASSLQGEFRETQYF. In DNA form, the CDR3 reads TGTGCCAGCAGCCTCCAGGGGGAATTTCGTGAGACCCAGTACTTC.

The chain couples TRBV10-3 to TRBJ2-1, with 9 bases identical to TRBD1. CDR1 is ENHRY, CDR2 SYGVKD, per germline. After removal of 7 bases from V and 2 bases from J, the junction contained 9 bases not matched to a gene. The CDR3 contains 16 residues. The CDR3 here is CAITTGTGSPYNEQFF. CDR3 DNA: TGTGCCATCACCACCGGGACAGGGAGTCCCTACAATGAGCAGTTCTTC.

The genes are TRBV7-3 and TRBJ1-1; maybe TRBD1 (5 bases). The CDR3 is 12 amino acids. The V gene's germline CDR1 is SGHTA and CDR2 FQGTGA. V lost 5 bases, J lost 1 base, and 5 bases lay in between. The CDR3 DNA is TGTGCCAGCAGCGGACAGAACACTGAAGCTTTCTTT. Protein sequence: CASSGQNTEAFF.

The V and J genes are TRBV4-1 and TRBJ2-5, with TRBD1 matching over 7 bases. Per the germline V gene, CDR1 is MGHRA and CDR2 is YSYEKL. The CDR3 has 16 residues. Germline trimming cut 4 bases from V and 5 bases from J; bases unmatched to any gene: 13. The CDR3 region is CASSRSGQAARETQYF. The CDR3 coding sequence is TGCGCCAGCAGCCGATCCGGACAGGCCGCCCGGGAGACCCAGTACTTC.

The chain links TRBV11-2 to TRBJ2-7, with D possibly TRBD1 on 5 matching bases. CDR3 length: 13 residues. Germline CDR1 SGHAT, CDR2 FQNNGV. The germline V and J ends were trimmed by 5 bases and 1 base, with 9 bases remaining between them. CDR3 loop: CASSDSRSYEQYF. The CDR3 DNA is TGTGCCAGCAGCGACAGCCGATCCTACGAGCAGTACTTC. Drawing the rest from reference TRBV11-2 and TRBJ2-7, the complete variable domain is EAGVAQSPRYKIIEKRQSVAFWCNPISGHATLYWYQQILGQGPKLLIQFQNNGVVDDSQLPKDRFSAERLKGVDSTLKIQPAKLEDSAVYLCASSDSRSYEQYFGPGTRLTVT.

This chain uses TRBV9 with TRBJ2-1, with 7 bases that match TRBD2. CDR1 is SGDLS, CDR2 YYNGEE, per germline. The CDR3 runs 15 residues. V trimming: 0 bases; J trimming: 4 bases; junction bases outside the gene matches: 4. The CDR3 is CASSVGAGLYNEQFF. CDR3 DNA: TGTGCCAGCAGCGTAGGGGCGGGACTATACAATGAGCAGTTCTTC.

This CDR3 is CASSPTGDGDTEAFF. The CDR3 DNA reads as TGTGCCAGCTCACCAACAGGGGATGGGGACACTGAAGCTTTCTTT. This rearrangement joins TRBV18 to TRBJ1-1; 7 nucleotides match TRBD1. CDR3 size: 15 residues. The germline CDR1 and CDR2 sequences are KGHSH and LQKENI. J lost 3 bases, V lost 2 bases, and 6 bases had no gene match.